The rows below give T cell receptor beta chains drawn from one sample of a study of identical twins. TCRdb re-derived calls from the 5' RACE reads in MiXCR, one entry per CDR3 protein. The data hold 700,000 or so distinct CDR3 sequences, with 8.6% observed a single time. These data also featured in a second study, about yellow fever vaccine responses in identical twins.

Source material: PBMCs. The receptors were sampled from a woman aged 18-29 years in good health. CDR3s include the opening cysteine and the closing phenylalanine or tryptophan. D genes are given only for firm matches. Clone size, where shown, is once, few, many, or a class for clones that have expanded.

>TRBJ2-5|TRBD2|TRBV7-2|NA
TGTGCCAGCAGCCGACTAGCGGCTTTTCAAGAGACCCAGTACTTC
CASSRLAAFQETQYF
>TRBJ2-3|TRBD1|TRBV30|NA
TGTGCCTGGAGTATAACAGGGGGTGAAGATACGCAGTATTTT
CAWSITGGEDTQYF
>TRBJ2-2|TRBD2|TRBV10-2|many
TGCGCCAGCAGTGAGCTAGCGGGAGGGCTCAACACCGGGGAGCTGTTTTTT
CASSELAGGLNTGELFF
>TRBJ2-2|NA|TRBV3-1|NA
TGTGCCAGCAGCCCACAGGTGTACACCGGGGAGCTGTTTTTT
CASSPQVYTGELFF
>TRBJ2-1|TRBD2|TRBV12-3/TRBV12-4|many
TGTGCCAGCAGGGTAGCGGGACTGGTACATGAGCAGTTCTTC
CASRVAGLVHEQFF
>TRBJ2-1|TRBD2|TRBV10-3|many
TGTGCCATCTCTAGCGGGGATGGGAAGAATGAGCAGTTCTTC
CAISSGDGKNEQFF
>TRBJ2-5|TRBD2|TRBV4-2|few
TGTGCCAGCAGCCAAGAGCGGGGGGGCGAAGAGACCCAGTACTTC
CASSQERGGEETQYF
>TRBJ2-5|NA|TRBV28|NA
TGTGCCAGCACATCAGGGATGCAGACCCAGTACTTC
CASTSGMQTQYF
>TRBJ2-2|TRBD2|TRBV29-1|many
TGCAGCGCCTCCGGGACAGCTAGCGGGAGGGCCCACGGGGAGCTGTTTTTT
CSASGTASGRAHGELFF
>TRBJ2-7|NA|TRBV7-2|NA
TGTGCCAGCAGCACAGATTTCCTATACGAGCAGTACTTC
CASSTDFLYEQYF
>TRBJ1-1|TRBD1|TRBV28|few
TGTGCCAGCAGCTATATACAGGGGCTACTGAACACTGAAGCTTTCTTT
CASSYIQGLLNTEAFF
>TRBJ1-1|NA|TRBV27|NA
TGTGCCAGCAGTTTATATCCAGGGTACACTGAAGCTTTCTTT
CASSLYPGYTEAFF
>TRBJ2-3|TRBD2|TRBV4-2|NA
TGTGCCAGCAGCCAAACTCGGGACTACCCAAGCACAGATACGCAGTATTTT
CASSQTRDYPSTDTQYF
>TRBJ2-4|TRBD2|TRBV5-1|NA
TGCGCCAGCAGTCCCCGGACTAGCGGGAGTGGGGACATTCAGTACTTC
CASSPRTSGSGDIQYF
>TRBJ2-3|TRBD2|TRBV24-1|few
TGTGCCACCAGTGTCTCTAGCGGGCCTAACACAGATACGCAGTATTTT
CATSVSSGPNTDTQYF
>TRBJ1-1|NA|TRBV18|once
TGTGCCAGCTCACCCCCCGGGCCGGGGAACACTGAAGCTTTCTTT
CASSPPGPGNTEAFF
>TRBJ2-1|TRBD2|TRBV29-1|few
TGCAGCGCTCGGACTAGTTACAATGAGCAGTTCTTC
CSARTSYNEQFF
>TRBJ2-5|NA|TRBV3-1|NA
TGTGCCAGCAGCCCGATGGGAGCGGAGACCCAGTACTTC
CASSPMGAETQYF
>TRBJ1-2|NA|TRBV4-3|NA
TGCGCCAGCAGCCAAGGTTCAGCCACAAGTAACTATGGCTACACCTTC
CASSQGSATSNYGYTF
>TRBJ2-7|TRBD1|TRBV6-1|NA
TGTGCCAGCAGGAAGGGACAGCTGACCTACGAGCAGTACTTC
CASRKGQLTYEQYF
>TRBJ2-7|TRBD1|TRBV7-9|NA
TGTGCCAGCAGCACCCGGGACAGAAGCTACGAGCAGTACTTC
CASSTRDRSYEQYF
>TRBJ2-3|NA|TRBV20-1|few
TGCAGTGCTAGAGGCTTTCGGACAGCTAGCCGCGCAGATACGCAGTATTTT
CSARGFRTASRADTQYF
>TRBJ1-2|NA|TRBV5-6|NA
TGTGCCAGCAGCTTGGACGAGGCGGGAATATACTTC
CASSLDEAGIYF
>TRBJ1-6|NA|TRBV20-1|few
TGCAGTGCTAGGAAGGGGGGTGTATATAATTCACCCCTCCACTTT
CSARKGGVYNSPLHF
>TRBJ2-7|TRBD1|TRBV3-1|few
TGTGCCAGCAGCCAAGATAGGGGACAGGGACCGTACGAGCAGTACTTC
CASSQDRGQGPYEQYF
>TRBJ2-1|TRBD2|TRBV6-2/TRBV6-3|many
TGTGCCAGCAGTCAGACCCTAGCGGGAGGTGGCAATGAGCAGTTCTTC
CASSQTLAGGGNEQFF
>TRBJ2-6|NA|TRBV7-3|NA
TGTGCCAGCAGCTTAATTCGCTCTGGGGCCAACGTCCTGACTTTC
CASSLIRSGANVLTF
>TRBJ2-7|NA|TRBV27|NA
TGTGCCAGCAGTTGGGCAAGCTCCTACGAGCAGTACTTC
CASSWASSYEQYF
>TRBJ2-7|NA|TRBV6-4|many
TGTGCCAGCAGTGACGGGCAAAGCTCCTACGAGCAGTACTTC
CASSDGQSSYEQYF
>TRBJ2-7|TRBD1|TRBV27|NA
TGTGCCAGCAGTCCCTCGTGGACAGGTACCCTTTACGAGCAGTACTTC
CASSPSWTGTLYEQYF
>TRBJ2-3|TRBD2|TRBV12-3/TRBV12-4|many
TGTGCCAGCAGTCCAAATCTAGCGGGGGACCACACAGATACGCAGTATTTT
CASSPNLAGDHTDTQYF
>TRBJ2-1|NA|TRBV18|few
TGTGCCAGCTCACCACCGAGGGCCATTGAGCAGTTCTTC
CASSPPRAIEQFF
>TRBJ2-2|NA|TRBV28|many
TGTGCCAGCAGTTTAAAGGGGACCGGGGAGCTGTTTTTT
CASSLKGTGELFF
>TRBJ2-2|TRBD2|TRBV10-3|many
TGTGCCATCGGGGGACTAGCTGGTAACGGGGAGCTGTTTTTT
CAIGGLAGNGELFF
>TRBJ2-5|TRBD2|TRBV20-1|few
TGCAGTGCTCATAGCGGGAGGGCCGGAGAGACCCAGTACTTC
CSAHSGRAGETQYF
>TRBJ2-5|NA|TRBV6-6|NA
TGTGCCAGCAGTACGGACAGACAAGAGACCCAGTACTTC
CASSTDRQETQYF
>TRBJ2-7|TRBD2|TRBV2|NA
TGTACCAGCAGTTGGGGACTAGCGGGAGTAGGGAGCTCCTACGAGCAGTACTTC
CTSSWGLAGVGSSYEQYF
>TRBJ2-4|TRBD2|TRBV27|many
TGTGCCAGCAGTTTATGGGATAGCGGGACCAAAAACATTCAGTACTTC
CASSLWDSGTKNIQYF
>TRBJ1-5|TRBD1|TRBV6-5|few
TGTGCCAGCAGTTTGCCGAGGGACAGGGTAGGTCAGCCCCAGCATTTT
CASSLPRDRVGQPQHF
>TRBJ1-3|NA|TRBV7-8|few
TGTGCCAGCAGCCCCGTCGGGGGGAAATCTGGAAACACCATATATTTT
CASSPVGGKSGNTIYF